A selection of T cell receptor beta chains follows, all from one sample in a study of tumor-infiltrating lymphocytes in primary liver carcinoma. TCRdb independently ran MiXCR on the multiplex PCR reads; one entry per CDR3 protein. The table includes tens of thousands of distinct CDR3 sequences, approximately 62% detected once. The sequenced sample was tumor-adjacent normal liver tissue. All receptors come from a man aged 40-49 years with primary liver carcinoma and hepatitis B virus infection. Both conserved end residues are part of each CDR3. D genes are given only for firm matches. Clone size is shown for a subset of rows, as once, few, many or a class of expanded clone.

j_call clone_size cdr3_length d_call v_call cdr3_aa cdr3_nt
TRBJ1-1 . 14 . TRBV6-5 CTSSYAGTSTEAFF TGTACCAGCAGTTACGCGGGGACGTCGACTGAAGCATTCTTT
TRBJ2-5 few 16 TRBD1 TRBV12-3/TRBV12-4 CTSSEGAAPYQETQYF TGTACCAGCAGTGAGGGGGCAGCCCCGTACCAAGAGACCCAGTACTTC
TRBJ2-7 . 14 . TRBV11-2 CSTSIGTAAYEQYF TGTTCCACGAGCATAGGGACGGCAGCCTACGAGCAGTACTTC
TRBJ2-5 . 16 TRBD2 TRBV11-2 CASCLTTGGGKETQYF TGTGCCAGCTGCCTAACTACTGGCGGGGGGAAAGAGACCCAGTACTTC
TRBJ2-7 . 13 . TRBV6-6 CASKEGPSYEQQF TGTGCCAGCAAAGAGGGGCCTTCCTACGAGCAGCAGTTC
TRBJ2-4 many 11 . TRBV6-1 CATKEINIQYF TGTGCCACCAAGGAAATAAACATTCAGTACTTC
TRBJ2-1 . 14 . TRBV12-3/TRBV12-4 CASSLLRSCNEQFF TGTGCCAGCAGCCTCTTACGCTCCTGCAATGAGCAGTTCTTC
TRBJ2-3 many 12 . TRBV6-1 CASSEYTDTQYF TGTGCCAGCAGTGAATACACAGATACGCAGTATTTT
TRBJ1-1 . 18 TRBD1 TRBV20-1 CSARAMVGRDRLNTEAFF TGCAGTGCTAGAGCCATGGTGGGGAGGGACAGGTTGAACACTGAAGCTTTCTTT
TRBJ2-7 . 13 . TRBV7-6 CARSRGERYEQYF TGTGCCAGGAGCAGGGGGGAGCGATACGAGCAGTACTTC
TRBJ1-2 . 15 TRBD1 TRBV11-2 CASSYTGGSSPVYNF TGTGCCAGCAGCTATACAGGGGGCTCCTCCCCCGTCTACAACTTC
TRBJ2-7 . 16 . TRBV6-5 CASGPGQAASFYEQHF TGTGCCAGCGGGCCCGGGCAGGCAGCATCCTTTTACGAGCAGCACTTC
TRBJ2-1 few 16 TRBD2 TRBV29-1 CSVVGLAGPAYNEQFF TGCAGCGTCGTCGGACTAGCGGGTCCGGCCTACAATGAGCAGTTCTTC
TRBJ2-1 . 13 . TRBV12-3/TRBV12-4 CASSFREYNELFF TGTGCCAGCAGTTTCAGGGAATACAATGAGCTGTTCTTC
TRBJ1-1 many 15 . TRBV28 CASSLPRTWNTEAFF TGTGCCAGCAGTTTACCTCGAACCTGGAACACTGAAGCTTTCTTT
TRBJ2-7 . 12 . TRBV12-3/TRBV12-4 CASSTGQWKQYF TGTGCCAGCAGCACGGGGCAGTGGAAGCAGTACTTC
TRBJ1-5 few 16 TRBD1 TRBV6-2/TRBV6-3 CASSPHRGLWDQPQHF TGTGCCAGCAGTCCCCACAGGGGTCTGTGGGATCAGCCCCAGCATTTT
TRBJ2-1 . 18 TRBD2 TRBV5-1 CASSLAVASGSGYNEQFF TGCGCCAGCAGCTTGGCAGTGGCTAGCGGGAGTGGCTACAATGAGCAGTTCTTC
TRBJ2-1 . 18 . TRBV7-8 CTSSPLGGSAVSYNELFF TGTACCAGCAGCCCGCTTGGAGGCTCAGCGGTCTCGTACAATGAGCTGTTCTTC
TRBJ2-6 few 17 TRBD1 TRBV6-5 CASSSRTGSSGANVLTF TGTGCCAGCAGTTCCCGGACAGGCAGCTCTGGGGCCAACGTCCTGACTTTC
TRBJ2-5 . 11 . TRBV7-9 CASSPDDIQYF TGTGCCAGCAGCCCCGATGACATCCAGTACTTC
TRBJ2-1 . 14 . TRBV11-2 CASSSRRGGYEQFF TGTGCCAGCAGCTCTCGGAGAGGAGGCTACGAGCAGTTCTTC
TRBJ2-2 . 17 . TRBV11-2 CASSLDSVRTNTGELVF TGTGCCAGCAGCTTAGATAGCGTGAGGACGAACACCGGGGAGCTGGTTTTT
TRBJ2-1 . 15 . TRBV4-1 CANRSLGNNNNEQFF TGCGCCAACAGATCGCTCGGTAACAACAACAATGAGCAGTTCTTC
TRBJ2-7 . 15 . TRBV11-1 CVSSLGRTAFHEQYF TGTGTCAGCAGCTTAGGCAGGACAGCATTCCACGAGCAGTACTTC
TRBJ2-2 . 16 . TRBV6-5 CASGYRPNHNAGELFF TGTGCCAGCGGCTATAGACCGAACCATAACGCCGGGGAGCTGTTTTTT
TRBJ2-7 . 17 . TRBV10-3 CANSESKLGRSSYEQYF TGTGCCAACAGTGAGTCGAAGTTAGGCAGAAGCTCCTACGAGCAATACTTC
TRBJ2-1 . 15 TRBD1 TRBV28 CASKTGLGQYNGQFF TGTGCCAGCAAGACAGGGTTGGGACAGTACAATGGGCAGTTCTTC
TRBJ2-1 . 15 TRBD1 TRBV27 CACSTSGTGVNEQFF TGTGCCTGCAGTACGTCCGGAACAGGGGTAAATGAGCAGTTCTTC
TRBJ2-5 many 16 . TRBV5-1 CASSLSASLLGETQYF TGCGCCAGCAGCTTGTCGGCAAGTTTGTTGGGAGAGACCCAGTACTTC
TRBJ1-1 . 13 . TRBV9 CASSVDRNTEAFF TGTGCCAGCAGCGTAGACAGAAACACTGAAGCTTTCTTT
TRBJ2-7 . 15 TRBD2 TRBV6-2/TRBV6-3 CASKGFPSGTYEQYF TGTGCCAGCAAAGGGTTTCCTAGCGGGACCTACGAGCAGTACTTC
TRBJ1-4 once 20 . TRBV7-2 CASSLAFGGPATNEGGKLFF TGTGCCAGCAGCTTAGCGTTCGGCGGACCTGCAACTAATGAAGGTGGAAAACTGTTTTTT
TRBJ2-6 . 15 . TRBV28 CASKPDLSGANILTF TGTGCCAGCAAACCGGACTTGTCTGGGGCCAACATCCTGACTTTC
TRBJ2-1 . 14 . TRBV5-4 CVSSPDPSYNEQLF TGTGTCAGCAGCCCCGATCCCTCCTACAATGAGCAGCTCTTC